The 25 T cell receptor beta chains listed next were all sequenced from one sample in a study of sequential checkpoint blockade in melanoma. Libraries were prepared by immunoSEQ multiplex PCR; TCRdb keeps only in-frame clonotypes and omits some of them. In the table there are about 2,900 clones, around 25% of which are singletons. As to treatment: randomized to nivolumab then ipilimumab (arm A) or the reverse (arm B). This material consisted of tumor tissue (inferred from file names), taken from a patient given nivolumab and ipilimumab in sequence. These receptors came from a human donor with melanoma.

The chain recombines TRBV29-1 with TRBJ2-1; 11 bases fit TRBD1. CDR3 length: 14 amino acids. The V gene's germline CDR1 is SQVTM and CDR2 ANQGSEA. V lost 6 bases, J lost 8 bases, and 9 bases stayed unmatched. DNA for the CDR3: TGCAGCGTACTCTCCGGGACAGGGGGTGATGAGCAGTTCTTC. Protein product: CSVLSGTGGDEQFF.

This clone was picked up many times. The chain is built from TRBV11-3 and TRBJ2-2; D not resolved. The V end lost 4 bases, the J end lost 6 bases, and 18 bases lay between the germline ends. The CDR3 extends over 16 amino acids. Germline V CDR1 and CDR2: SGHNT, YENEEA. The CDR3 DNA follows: TGTGCCAGCAGCTCTTGGACCGTCGACCGCTCCGGGGAGCTGTTTTTT. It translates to CASSSWTVDRSGELFF. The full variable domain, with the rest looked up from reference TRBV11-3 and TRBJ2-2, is EAGVVQSPRYKIIEKKQPVAFWCNPISGHNTLYWYLQNLGQGPELLIRYENEEAVDDSQLPKDRFSAERLKGVDSTLKIQPAELGDSAVYLCASSSWTVDRSGELFFGEGSRLTVL.

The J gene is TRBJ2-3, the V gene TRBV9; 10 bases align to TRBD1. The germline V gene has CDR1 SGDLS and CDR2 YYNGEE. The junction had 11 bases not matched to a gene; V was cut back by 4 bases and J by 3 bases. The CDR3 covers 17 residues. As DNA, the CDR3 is TGTGCCAGCAGCCCTAGGCTCAGACAGGGGGCTACAGATACGCAGTATTTT. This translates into CASSPRLRQGATDTQYF.

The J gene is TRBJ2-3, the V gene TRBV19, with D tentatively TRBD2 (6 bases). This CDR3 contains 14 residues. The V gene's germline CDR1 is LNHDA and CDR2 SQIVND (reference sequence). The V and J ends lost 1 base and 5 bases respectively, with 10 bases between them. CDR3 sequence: CASSIATAGDTQYF. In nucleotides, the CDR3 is TGTGCCAGTAGTATAGCGACAGCGGGAGATACGCAGTATTTT.

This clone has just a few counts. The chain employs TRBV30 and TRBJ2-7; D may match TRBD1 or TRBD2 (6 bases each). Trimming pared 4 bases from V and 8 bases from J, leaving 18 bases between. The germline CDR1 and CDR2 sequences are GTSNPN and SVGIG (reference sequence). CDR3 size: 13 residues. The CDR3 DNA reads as TGTGCCTGGACCGTTCCCAGGGGAGGCAAGCAGTACTTC. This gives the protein CAWTVPRGGKQYF.

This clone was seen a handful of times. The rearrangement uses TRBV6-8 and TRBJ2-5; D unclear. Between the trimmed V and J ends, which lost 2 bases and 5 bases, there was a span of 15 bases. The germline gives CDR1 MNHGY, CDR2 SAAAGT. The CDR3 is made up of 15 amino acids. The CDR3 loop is CASSYGWRSLETQYF. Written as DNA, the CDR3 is TGTGCCAGCAGTTACGGCTGGCGGTCTTTGGAGACCCAGTACTTC.

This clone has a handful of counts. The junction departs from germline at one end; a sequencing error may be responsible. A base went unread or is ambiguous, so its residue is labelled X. In nucleotides, the CDR3 is TGTGCCATTTCTACCACAGGGCCGAACACTGAARCTTTCTTT. Protein: CAISTTGPNTEXFF. The chain couples TRBV6-8 to TRBJ1-1; maybe TRBD1 (6 bases). Germline V gene sequence: CDR1 MNHGY, CDR2 SAAAGT. This CDR3 comprises 14 residues.

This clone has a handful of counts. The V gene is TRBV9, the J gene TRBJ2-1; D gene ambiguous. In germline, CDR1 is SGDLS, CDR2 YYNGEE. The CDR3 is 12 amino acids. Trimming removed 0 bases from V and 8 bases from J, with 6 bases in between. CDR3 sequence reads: CASSVGGDEQFF. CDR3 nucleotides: TGTGCCAGCAGCGTAGGTGGGGATGAGCAGTTCTTC.

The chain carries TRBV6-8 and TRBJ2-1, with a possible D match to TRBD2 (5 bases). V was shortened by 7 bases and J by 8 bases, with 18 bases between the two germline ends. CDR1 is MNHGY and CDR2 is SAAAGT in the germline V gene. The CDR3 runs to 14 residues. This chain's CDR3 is CASTPGVEVDEQFF. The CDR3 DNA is TGTGCCAGCACCCCCGGGGTAGAGGTGGATGAGCAGTTCTTC.

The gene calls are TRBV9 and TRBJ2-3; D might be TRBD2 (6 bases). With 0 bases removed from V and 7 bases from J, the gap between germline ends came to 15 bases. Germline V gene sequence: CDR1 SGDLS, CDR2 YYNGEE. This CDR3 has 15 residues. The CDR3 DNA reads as TGTGCCAGCAGCGTAGGCGTTAGGGGAGGACATACGCAGTATTTT. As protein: CASSVGVRGGHTQYF.

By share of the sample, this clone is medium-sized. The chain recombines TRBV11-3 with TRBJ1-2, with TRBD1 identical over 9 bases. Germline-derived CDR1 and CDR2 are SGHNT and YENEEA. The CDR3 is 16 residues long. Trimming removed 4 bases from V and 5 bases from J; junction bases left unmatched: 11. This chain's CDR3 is CASSSGQGTVKYGYTF. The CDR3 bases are TGTGCCAGCAGCTCGGGACAGGGTACGGTAAAATATGGCTACACCTTC. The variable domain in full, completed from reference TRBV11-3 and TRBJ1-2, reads EAGVVQSPRYKIIEKKQPVAFWCNPISGHNTLYWYLQNLGQGPELLIRYENEEAVDDSQLPKDRFSAERLKGVDSTLKIQPAELGDSAVYLCASSSGQGTVKYGYTFGSGTRLTVV.

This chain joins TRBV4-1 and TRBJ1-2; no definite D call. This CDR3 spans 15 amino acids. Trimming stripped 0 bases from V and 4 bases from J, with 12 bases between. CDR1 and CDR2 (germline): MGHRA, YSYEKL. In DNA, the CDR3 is TGCGCCAGCAGCCAAGATTGGGCCAACATCTATGGCTACACCTTC. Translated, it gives CASSQDWANIYGYTF.

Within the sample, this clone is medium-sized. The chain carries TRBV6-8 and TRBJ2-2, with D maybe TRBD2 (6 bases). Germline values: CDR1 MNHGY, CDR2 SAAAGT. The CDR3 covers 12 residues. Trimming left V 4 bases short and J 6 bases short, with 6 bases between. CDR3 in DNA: TGTGCCAGCAGTTGGGGGGCCGGGGAGCTGTTTTTT. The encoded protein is CASSWGAGELFF.

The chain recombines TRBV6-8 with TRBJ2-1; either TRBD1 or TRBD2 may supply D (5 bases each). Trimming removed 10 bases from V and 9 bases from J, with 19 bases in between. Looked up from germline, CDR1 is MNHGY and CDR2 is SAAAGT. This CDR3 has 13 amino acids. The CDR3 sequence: CATGIGANAEQFF. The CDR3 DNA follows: TGTGCCACCGGCATCGGGGCTAATGCTGAGCAGTTCTTC.

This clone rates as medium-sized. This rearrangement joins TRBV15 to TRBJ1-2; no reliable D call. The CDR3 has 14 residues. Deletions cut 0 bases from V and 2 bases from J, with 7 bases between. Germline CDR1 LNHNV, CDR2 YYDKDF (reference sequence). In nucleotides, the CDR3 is TGTGCCACCAGCAGAGAGGGTAGAAACTATGGCTACACCTTC. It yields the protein CATSREGRNYGYTF.

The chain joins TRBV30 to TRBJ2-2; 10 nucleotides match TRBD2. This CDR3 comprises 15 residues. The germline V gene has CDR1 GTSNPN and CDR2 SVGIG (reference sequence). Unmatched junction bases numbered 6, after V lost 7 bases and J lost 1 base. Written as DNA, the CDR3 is TGTGCCTATCTAGCGGGGGAGATGAACACCGGGGAGCTGTTTTTT. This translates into CAYLAGEMNTGELFF.

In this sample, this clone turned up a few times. The CDR3 is CASSLAGTTSYEQYF. DNA of the CDR3: TGTGCCAGCAGCTTGGCCGGGACTACTTCCTACGAGCAGTACTTC. The chain carries TRBV11-3 and TRBJ2-7; TRBD2 matches at 7 bases. The CDR3 is 15 amino acids. CDR1 and CDR2 (germline): SGHNT, YENEEA. The J segment lost 1 base and the V segment lost 3 bases, leaving 6 bases of the junction unmatched.

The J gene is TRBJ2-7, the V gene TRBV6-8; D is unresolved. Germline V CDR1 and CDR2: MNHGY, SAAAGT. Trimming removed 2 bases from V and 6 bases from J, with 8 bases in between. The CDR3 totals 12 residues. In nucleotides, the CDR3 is TGTGCCAGCAGTTACGGGGTTAGCGAGCAGTACTTC. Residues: CASSYGVSEQYF.

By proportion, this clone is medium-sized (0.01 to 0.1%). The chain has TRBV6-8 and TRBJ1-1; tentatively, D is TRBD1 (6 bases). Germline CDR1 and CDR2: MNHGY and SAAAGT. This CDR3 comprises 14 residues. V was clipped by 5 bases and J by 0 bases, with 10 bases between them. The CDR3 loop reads CASSLTGMNTEAFF. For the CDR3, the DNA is TGTGCCAGCAGTCTGACAGGCATGAACACTGAAGCTTTCTTT.

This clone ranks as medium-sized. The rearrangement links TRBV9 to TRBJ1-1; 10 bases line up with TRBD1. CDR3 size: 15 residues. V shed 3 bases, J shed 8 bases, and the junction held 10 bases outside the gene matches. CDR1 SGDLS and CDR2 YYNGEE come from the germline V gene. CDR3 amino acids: CASSGLGQGGMEAFF. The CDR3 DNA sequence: TGTGCCAGCAGCGGTCTCGGACAGGGGGGGATGGAAGCTTTCTTT.

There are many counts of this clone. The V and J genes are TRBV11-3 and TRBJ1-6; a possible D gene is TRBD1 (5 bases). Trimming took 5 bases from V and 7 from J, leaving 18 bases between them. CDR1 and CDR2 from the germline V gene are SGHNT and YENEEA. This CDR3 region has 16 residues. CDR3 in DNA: TGTGCCAGCAGCCCGAATCACAGGCTGGCGAATTCACCCCTCCACTTT. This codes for CASSPNHRLANSPLHF.

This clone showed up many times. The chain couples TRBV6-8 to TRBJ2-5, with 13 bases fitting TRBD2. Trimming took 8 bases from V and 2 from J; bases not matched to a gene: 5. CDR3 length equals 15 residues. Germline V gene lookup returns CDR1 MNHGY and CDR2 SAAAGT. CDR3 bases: TGTGCCAGCTCTGGACTAGCGGGGGAGCAAGAGACCCAGTACTTC. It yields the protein CASSGLAGEQETQYF.

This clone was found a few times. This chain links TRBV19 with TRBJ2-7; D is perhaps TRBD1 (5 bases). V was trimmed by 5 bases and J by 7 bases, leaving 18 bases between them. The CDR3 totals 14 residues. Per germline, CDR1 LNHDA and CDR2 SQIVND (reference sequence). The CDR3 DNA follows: TGTGCCAGTAGTTCACCAGGGTTAACTACGGAGCAGTACTTC. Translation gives CASSSPGLTTEQYF.

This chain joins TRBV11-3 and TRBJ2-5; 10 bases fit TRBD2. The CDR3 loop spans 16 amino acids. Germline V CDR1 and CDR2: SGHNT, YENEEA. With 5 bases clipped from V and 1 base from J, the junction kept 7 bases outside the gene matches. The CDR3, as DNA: TGTGCCAGCAGCCCTGGACTAGCGGAGATCCAAGAGACCCAGTACTTC. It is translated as CASSPGLAEIQETQYF.

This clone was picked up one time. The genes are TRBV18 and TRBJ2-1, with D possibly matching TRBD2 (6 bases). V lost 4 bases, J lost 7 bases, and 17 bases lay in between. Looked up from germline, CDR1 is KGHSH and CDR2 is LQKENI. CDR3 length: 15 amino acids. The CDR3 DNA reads TGTGCCAGCTCACGTTTGGGGACTGATGGGAATGAGCAGTTCTTC. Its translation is CASSRLGTDGNEQFF.